Included here is one T cell receptor (beta chain) sequence, with context. Its specificity is unknown. The data were taken from a study of cytomegalovirus exposure and HLA in healthy donors. Study observations and caveats: Researchers reported that a few CMV-associated chains were confirmed in vitro as CMV antigen-specific.

The primer mix had 60 Vbeta and 13 Jbeta primers. Libraries were prepared by immunoSEQ multiplex PCR; TCRdb keeps only in-frame clonotypes and omits some of them. Of 100,000 to 150,000 clones listed, about 80% were seen once; the top ten hold around 1.2%. The junction had 10 bases not matched to a gene; V was cut back by 6 bases and J by 7 bases. The CDR3 covers 16 residues. Germline V lookup: CDR1 MDHEN, CDR2 SYDVKM. The chain recombines TRBV28 with TRBJ1-4; TRBD1 matches 11 bases. Input material: PBMCs. The clonotype originates from a girl aged 2-10 years in good health and CMV-seronegative. CDR3 region: CASRNPGQGESEKLFF. The CDR3 DNA reads as TGTGCCAGCAGAAATCCGGGACAGGGGGAAAGTGAAAAACTGTTTTTT.